Sequencing of this T cell receptor beta chain was carried out in a study of metastatic and nonmetastatic thyroid tumors. Patients were all untreated before their thyroid surgery. This clone was recorded many times. MiXCR re-clonotyped the PCR reads for TCRdb. The sample has about 92,000 clones; just under 15% are singletons. The sequenced sample consisted of blood. The clonotype was recovered from a female donor with papillary thyroid cancer or a benign thyroid nodule (not recorded which). Some clones in this sample may be carry-over from other donors' samples.

CDR3 nucleotides: TGTGCCAGCAGCTTAGATGGGGGATCACCCCTCCACTTT. Translation gives CASSLDGGSPLHF. The V and J genes are TRBV11-2 and TRBJ1-6; tentatively, D is TRBD1 (5 bases). V was shortened by 0 bases and J by 10 bases, with 7 bases between the two germline ends. The CDR3 is 13 amino acids. The germline V gene encodes CDR1 SGHAT and CDR2 FQNNGV.